A selection of T cell receptor beta chains follows, all from one sample in a study of blood T cell repertoires in COVID-19. The repertoire was sequenced with immunoSEQ multiplex PCR; TCRdb's copy has only in-frame clones and lacks some. The sample consists of 200,000 to 300,000 clones, 70% to 85% of them appearing once. The source material was peripheral blood. Receptors were obtained from a woman aged 80 or older with acute or convalescent COVID-19. CDR3s include the opening cysteine and the closing phenylalanine or tryptophan. D genes are given only for firm matches. For some rows the clone size is stated as once, few or many, or as a class when expanded; others skip it.

d_call,clone_size,j_call,v_call,cdr3_aa,cdr3_nt
.,.,TRBJ2-2,TRBV9,CASSVTTGSGELFF,TGTGCCAGCAGCGTCACGACTGGGTCCGGGGAGCTGTTTTTT
.,.,TRBJ1-1,TRBV9,CASSVMEKMNTEAFF,TGTGCCAGCAGCGTAATGGAGAAGATGAACACTGAAGCTTTCTTT
TRBD2,.,TRBJ2-1,TRBV19,CASSKGASGGARSYNEQFF,TGTGCCAGTAGTAAAGGGGCTAGCGGGGGGGCCAGGTCCTACAATGAGCAGTTCTTC
.,.,TRBJ1-3,TRBV9,CASSAQDRSGNTIYF,TGTGCCAGCAGCGCCCAAGACAGGAGCGGAAACACCATATATTTT
TRBD1,once,TRBJ1-2,TRBV2,CASSPQGAHGYTF,TGTGCCAGCAGCCCACAGGGGGCGCATGGCTACACCTTC
.,.,TRBJ1-6,TRBV30,CAWSTRGNSPLHF,TGTGCCTGGAGCACGCGGGGGAATTCACCCCTCCACTTT
.,few,TRBJ1-2,TRBV18,CASSPGGGINYGYTF,TGTGCCAGCTCACCGGGCGGGGGCATAAACTATGGCTACACCTTC
.,.,TRBJ1-1,TRBV19,CASNPLGLGAQTEAFF,TGTGCCAGCAACCCTTTGGGGCTGGGGGCGCAGACTGAAGCTTTCTTT
.,.,TRBJ2-6,TRBV19,CASSMRGTGANVLTF,TGTGCCAGTAGTATGAGGGGGACCGGGGCCAACGTCCTGACTTTC
TRBD1,.,TRBJ2-5,TRBV7-2,CASSPLPGQQETQYF,TGTGCCAGCAGCCCACTTCCGGGACAGCAAGAGACCCAGTACTTC
TRBD1,.,TRBJ1-3,TRBV23-1,CASSRVGQSSGNTIYF,TGCGCCAGCAGTAGGGTGGGACAGAGCTCTGGAAACACCATATATTTT
TRBD1,.,TRBJ2-2,TRBV4-2,CASSQEPRGLAGELFF,TGTGCCAGCAGCCAAGAGCCCAGGGGGTTGGCCGGGGAGCTGTTTTTT
TRBD1,few,TRBJ1-4,TRBV6-2/TRBV6-3,CASSYARTGGNEKLFF,TGTGCCAGCAGTTACGCCCGGACAGGGGGTAATGAAAAACTGTTTTTT
.,.,TRBJ1-1,TRBV4-3,CASSTLTGNTEAFF,TGCGCCAGCAGCACCCTGACAGGGAACACTGAAGCTTTCTTT
TRBD1,few,TRBJ1-1,TRBV2,CASSEGPGGGTEAFF,TGTGCCAGCAGTGAAGGGCCAGGGGGAGGCACTGAAGCTTTCTTT
.,.,TRBJ1-2,TRBV19,CASKADTAGYGYTF,TGTGCCAGTAAGGCAGACACCGCGGGGTATGGCTACACCTTC
.,many,TRBJ1-1,TRBV19,CASSMVTVNTEAFF,TGTGCCAGTAGTATGGTAACGGTGAACACTGAAGCTTTCTTT
.,once,TRBJ1-1,TRBV5-1,CASSLTATEAFF,TGCGCCAGCAGCTTGACAGCCACTGAAGCTTTCTTT
TRBD2,.,TRBJ2-3,TRBV20-1,CSARGTSGADTQYF,TGCAGTGCTCGTGGGACTAGCGGAGCAGATACGCAGTATTTT
.,few,TRBJ1-2,TRBV9,CASSVGSGPYGYTF,TGTGCCAGCAGCGTAGGGTCAGGGCCCTATGGCTACACCTTC
TRBD2,.,TRBJ2-3,TRBV10-3,CAISDMAASGLDTQYF,TGTGCCATCAGTGACATGGCGGCTAGCGGCTTGGATACGCAGTATTTT
.,few,TRBJ1-1,TRBV9,CASSRRIGSGTEAFF,TGTGCCAGCAGCCGTAGGATTGGGTCGGGCACTGAAGCTTTCTTT
.,few,TRBJ2-5,TRBV18,CASSSQETQYF,TGTGCCAGCTCATCGCAAGAGACCCAGTACTTC
TRBD2,.,TRBJ2-1,TRBV11-2,CASSPSGTSYNEQFF,TGTGCCAGCAGCCCTAGCGGGACCTCCTACAATGAGCAGTTCTTC
TRBD2,.,TRBJ2-5,TRBV4-1,CASSPSGGTSRETQYF,TGCGCCAGCAGCCCTTCCGGGGGGACTAGCCGGGAGACCCAGTACTTC
.,.,TRBJ1-5,TRBV6-5,CASSSRGGGNQPQHF,TGTGCCAGCAGTTCCCGAGGGGGTGGCAATCAGCCCCAGCATTTT
.,.,TRBJ2-1,TRBV18,CASSPRGGAQFF,TGTGCCAGCTCCCCGCGAGGGGGTGCGCAGTTCTTC
.,.,TRBJ1-1,TRBV20-1,CSAPGYTEAFF,TGCAGTGCCCCGGGGTACACTGAAGCTTTCTTT
TRBD2,.,TRBJ2-3,TRBV18,CASSPSGTVTDTQYF,TGTGCCAGCTCACCAAGCGGGACCGTGACAGATACGCAGTATTTT
.,.,TRBJ1-3,TRBV6-5,CASVQMEAGNTIYF,TGTGCCAGCGTTCAAATGGAGGCGGGAAACACCATATATTTT
TRBD1,.,TRBJ1-2,TRBV5-4,CASSTQGANYGYTF,TGTGCCAGCAGCACACAGGGGGCTAACTATGGCTACACCTTC
.,.,TRBJ1-2,TRBV4-1,CASSHGGNYGYTF,TGCGCCAGCAGCCACGGGGGAAACTATGGCTACACCTTC
TRBD1,.,TRBJ2-5,TRBV2,CASDKQGTHQETQYF,TGTGCCAGCGATAAACAGGGGACCCACCAAGAGACCCAGTACTTC
TRBD2,once,TRBJ2-7,TRBV11-2,CASSVPGLAGVSYEQYF,TGTGCCAGCAGCGTACCGGGACTAGCGGGGGTCTCCTACGAGCAGTACTTC
TRBD2,.,TRBJ2-2,TRBV11-2,CASSLRLAGLTGELFF,TGTGCCAGCAGCCTAAGACTAGCGGGCCTGACCGGGGAGCTGTTTTTT
.,.,TRBJ2-6,TRBV5-1,CASSLVQGGIPGANVLTF,TGCGCCAGCAGCTTGGTCCAGGGAGGAATCCCTGGGGCCAACGTCCTGACTTTC
.,.,TRBJ1-2,TRBV18,CASSLGGLGYGYTF,TGTGCCAGCTCCCTCGGGGGGCTCGGCTATGGCTACACCTTC
TRBD2,.,TRBJ2-1,TRBV5-1,CASSPRLASDEQFF,TGCGCCAGCAGCCCCCGACTAGCAAGCGATGAGCAGTTCTTC
TRBD1,.,TRBJ1-6,TRBV4-1,CASSKPTGQGKNSPLHF,TGCGCCAGCAGCAAACCCACGGGACAGGGGAAGAATTCACCCCTCCACTTT
.,.,TRBJ2-2,TRBV9,CASSLQGTGELFF,TGTGCCAGCAGCTTACAGGGAACCGGGGAGCTGTTTTTT
TRBD1,.,TRBJ1-5,TRBV6-6,CASSPFAGTELNQPQHF,TGTGCCAGCAGTCCGTTTGCCGGGACAGAATTAAATCAGCCCCAGCATTTT
.,.,TRBJ1-1,TRBV5-1,CASSPEIRLVNTEAFF,TGCGCCAGCAGCCCTGAGATACGATTGGTGAACACTGAAGCTTTCTTT
.,.,TRBJ2-3,TRBV4-3,CASSQDQRKSDTQYF,TGCGCCAGCAGCCAAGATCAGCGGAAATCAGATACGCAGTATTTT
TRBD1,.,TRBJ2-7,TRBV7-2,CASSILGTGLYEQYF,TGTGCCAGCAGCATTTTGGGGACAGGGTTATACGAGCAGTACTTC
.,.,TRBJ1-1,TRBV5-1,CASSLEARNTEAFF,TGCGCCAGCAGCTTGGAAGCCCGGAACACTGAAGCTTTCTTT
.,.,TRBJ2-3,TRBV11-2,CASSPEAQFIRVDTQYF,TGTGCCAGCAGCCCGGAGGCGCAGTTTATTCGGGTAGATACGCAGTATTTT
.,.,TRBJ1-1,TRBV13,CASSGYRAYMNTEAFF,TGTGCCAGCAGCGGCTACAGGGCTTACATGAACACTGAAGCTTTCTTT
.,.,TRBJ1-3,TRBV7-9,CASSLSSGAGNTIYF,TGTGCCAGCAGCTTATCATCAGGGGCTGGAAACACCATATATTTT
TRBD2,.,TRBJ2-5,TRBV7-2,CASSPSGRETQYF,TGTGCCAGCAGTCCTAGCGGGAGAGAGACCCAGTACTTC
TRBD2,.,TRBJ2-7,TRBV27,CASSRLAGQSSYEQYF,TGTGCCAGCAGTCGCCTAGCGGGGCAAAGCTCCTACGAGCAGTACTTC
TRBD1,few,TRBJ2-7,TRBV7-2,CASSSWTGGEQYF,TGTGCCAGCAGCTCGTGGACAGGCGGCGAGCAGTACTTC
TRBD2,.,TRBJ2-3,TRBV6-2/TRBV6-3,CASSYGGGGTDTQYF,TGTGCCAGCAGTTACGGCGGGGGAGGCACAGATACGCAGTATTTT
.,.,TRBJ1-3,TRBV6-2/TRBV6-3,CASSYSEEGGNTIYF,TGTGCCAGCAGTTACTCGGAGGAGGGAGGAAACACCATATATTTT